This is a list of T cell receptor beta chains from one sample in a study of OX40 agonist ivuxolimab in advanced cancers. Profiled with immunoSEQ multiplex PCR; TCRdb holds only in-frame clones, not every one. Of more than 55,000 clones in the sample, about 89% were seen once. This specimen consisted of CD4+ or CD8+ T cells sorted from blood, obtained in a trial of the OX40 agonist ivuxolimab. The receptors here all came from an adult with an advanced solid tumor such as melanoma, head and neck, liver or kidney cancer. The CDR3 runs from the conserved cysteine through the conserved F or W.

TRBJ1-4 TRBV4-1 CASADAGNEKLFF
TRBJ2-7 TRBV6-5 CASRRLATEQYF
TRBJ2-7 TRBV30 CAWISFSGSGFYEQYF
TRBJ2-1 TRBV9 CASSVDSRYNEQFF
TRBJ2-1 TRBV9 CASSVVASPRNEQFF
TRBJ2-1 TRBV9 CASSVATSGRVKQFF
TRBJ2-3 TRBV7-3 CASSLRGPDTQYF
TRBJ1-2 TRBV6-6 CASRGLNYGYTF
TRBJ2-2 TRBV5-4 CASRLEVNTGELFF
TRBJ2-2 TRBV11-3 CASSNTGVTGELFF
TRBJ2-2 TRBV5-1 CASSLLAGYSTGELFF
TRBJ2-3 TRBV7-9 CASSPSGADTQYF
TRBJ2-5 TRBV28 CASSFSGTSQETQYF
TRBJ2-1 TRBV7-8 CASSLGGVGNEQFF
TRBJ2-2 TRBV5-1 CASSLGARGAAGELFF
TRBJ2-7 TRBV7-7 CASSPQVGSYEQYF